A selection of T cell receptor beta chains follows, all from one sample in a study of circulating and synovial CD4+ cells in juvenile arthritis. Sequenced by immunoSEQ multiplex PCR; TCRdb stores in-frame clones only, minus some. In the table there are 30,000 to 40,000 clones, 90% to 95% of which are singletons. Sequencing was done on a sample of CD4+ T cells from blood. All receptors derive from a human donor with juvenile idiopathic arthritis. Each CDR3 is given with its conserved first and last residue. The D gene is left open where the match is weak. Some rows have no size entry. The others give once, few or many, or a class for an expanded clone.

clone_size	v_call	d_call	j_call	cdr3_aa	cdr3_nt
NA	TRBV19	NA	TRBJ2-7	CASSTAASSYEQYF	TGTGCCAGTAGTACGGCAGCTAGCTCCTACGAGCAGTACTTC
once	TRBV6-1	TRBD2	TRBJ2-7	CASSEGSGRRQQYF	TGTGCCAGCAGTGAGGGTAGCGGGAGAAGACAGCAGTACTTC
NA	TRBV5-6	NA	TRBJ1-4	CASGQRTTNEKLFF	TGTGCCAGCGGACAAAGAACAACTAATGAAAAACTGTTTTTT
few	TRBV19	TRBD2	TRBJ2-1	CASSRLAVGEQFF	TGTGCCAGTAGTCGACTAGCCGTGGGTGAGCAGTTCTTC
NA	TRBV2	NA	TRBJ1-2	CASNPRSGGSYGYTF	TGTGCCAGCAATCCCCGCTCCGGGGGTTCTTATGGCTACACCTTC
NA	TRBV6-1	NA	TRBJ2-2	CASRARANTGELFF	TGTGCCAGCAGGGCCAGGGCGAACACCGGGGAGCTGTTTTTT
NA	TRBV7-2	TRBD2	TRBJ2-7	CASSPRTSLTYEQYF	TGTGCCAGCAGCCCCCGGACTAGCCTTACCTACGAGCAGTACTTC
once	TRBV9	NA	TRBJ2-3	CASSVDPAGSITDTQYF	TGTGCCAGCAGCGTAGATCCTGCGGGGAGTATCACAGATACGCAGTATTTT
NA	TRBV9	NA	TRBJ1-6	CASTEGPLNSPLHF	TGTGCCAGCACGGAGGGGCCTCTTAATTCACCCCTCCACTTT
once	TRBV18	TRBD1	TRBJ1-2	CASSQLEGGQAYGYTF	TGTGCCAGCTCACAGCTAGAAGGGGGACAGGCCTATGGCTACACCTTC
NA	TRBV11-2	NA	TRBJ1-1	CASSLDGGRTEAFF	TGTGCCAGCAGCTTAGATGGGGGGAGGACTGAAGCTTTCTTT
once	TRBV19	TRBD1	TRBJ2-7	CASSKQGPGSYEQYF	TGTGCCAGTAGTAAACAGGGGCCCGGCTCCTACGAGCAGTACTTC
NA	TRBV7-9	TRBD1	TRBJ1-4	CASSLYEGAGEKLFF	TGTGCCAGCAGCTTGTATGAGGGGGCGGGTGAAAAACTGTTTTTT
NA	TRBV7-2	TRBD1	TRBJ1-6	CASSSTGGQSSPLHF	TGTGCCAGCAGCTCCACAGGGGGCCAATCATCACCCCTCCACTTT
NA	TRBV18	TRBD2	TRBJ2-4	CASSPLERGYKNIQYF	TGTGCCAGCTCCCCCCTTGAGCGGGGGTACAAAAACATTCAGTACTTC
NA	TRBV27	NA	TRBJ2-7	CASSLVRGSYEQYF	TGTGCCAGCAGTTTGGTAAGAGGCTCCTACGAGCAGTACTTC
NA	TRBV10-1	NA	TRBJ2-1	CASSAEFGSGIYNEQFF	TGCGCCAGCAGTGCAGAGTTCGGAAGCGGTATCTACAATGAGCAGTTCTTC
NA	TRBV2	NA	TRBJ2-5	CASSESRPFAGTQYF	TGTGCCAGCAGTGAATCCAGGCCCTTTGCAGGGACCCAGTACTTC
NA	TRBV9	NA	TRBJ1-2	CASSVPGRLYTF	TGTGCCAGCAGCGTCCCAGGGCGCCTCTACACCTTC
NA	TRBV6-5	NA	TRBJ1-2	CASSASGTSNEGYTF	TGTGCCAGCAGCGCCTCCGGGACATCAAATGAGGGCTACACCTTC
NA	TRBV6-4	NA	TRBJ1-1	CASSVNLNTEAFF	TGTGCCAGCAGTGTTAATCTAAACACTGAAGCTTTCTTT
NA	TRBV14	TRBD2	TRBJ2-1	CASSFGLAGVDEQFF	TGTGCCAGCAGCTTCGGACTAGCGGGAGTAGATGAGCAGTTCTTC
NA	TRBV2	TRBD2	TRBJ2-4	CASKLAGNIQYF	TGTGCCAGCAAACTAGCGGGAAACATTCAGTACTTC
NA	TRBV4-1	TRBD1	TRBJ2-2	CASSQDQGQGNTGELFF	TGCGCCAGCAGCCAAGATCAGGGACAGGGGAACACCGGGGAGCTGTTTTTT
NA	TRBV19	NA	TRBJ1-5	CASSLLQGYSNQPQHF	TGTGCCAGTAGCCTCCTACAGGGCTATAGCAATCAGCCCCAGCATTTT
NA	TRBV7-3	NA	TRBJ2-5	CASSLRSGRGETQYF	TGTGCCAGCAGCTTAAGATCCGGCCGCGGGGAGACCCAGTACTTC
NA	TRBV7-3	TRBD1	TRBJ2-1	CASSFMSTGTGTNEQFF	TGTGCCAGCAGCTTTATGAGTACCGGGACAGGGACCAATGAGCAGTTCTTC
NA	TRBV11-3	TRBD1	TRBJ2-5	CASSEGQGRETQYF	TGTGCCAGCAGCGAAGGACAGGGTAGGGAGACCCAGTACTTC
NA	TRBV6-6	TRBD1	TRBJ1-1	CASSQGQGKPEAFF	TGTGCCAGCAGCCAGGGACAGGGAAAACCTGAAGCTTTCTTT
NA	TRBV5-1	TRBD2	TRBJ2-1	CASSTGLAGERFF	TGCGCCAGCAGCACGGGACTAGCGGGAGAAAGGTTCTTC
NA	TRBV19	TRBD1	TRBJ2-7	CASSPGQGSTYEQYF	TGTGCCAGTAGCCCGGGACAGGGGAGTACCTACGAGCAGTACTTC
NA	TRBV4-3	TRBD2	TRBJ2-3	CASSQDTGLAGGYRDTQYF	TGCGCCAGCAGCCAAGACACCGGACTAGCGGGGGGGTATAGAGATACGCAGTATTTT
NA	TRBV28	TRBD1	TRBJ2-7	CATGGTGSSYEQYF	TGTGCCACGGGTGGGACAGGAAGCTCCTACGAGCAGTACTTC